The 7 T cell receptor beta chains below all came from one sample that was sequenced in a study of a mutant IDH1 vaccine in newly diagnosed glioma. Time point reported: week 35, safety follow-up. One vaccine dose held 300 ug of mutant IDH1 20-mer peptide and came with topical imiquimod. Antigens for these TCRs are unknown. The table came from immunoSEQ multiplex PCR; TCRdb's copy has only in-frame clones and leaves some out. The sample holds over 60,000 clones, about four fifths seen once. The starting material was PBMCs, obtained from a glioma patient whose treatment included an IDH1 peptide vaccine. The origin of the receptors is a man aged 40-49 years with glioma.

The chain recombines TRBV19 with TRBJ2-3; D call uncertain. V lost 0 bases and J 1 base, leaving 8 bases between the germline ends. CDR1 and CDR2 from the germline V gene are LNHDA and SQIVND (reference sequence). The CDR3 sequence is 15 residues long. DNA of the CDR3: TGTGCCAGTAGTATAGATCGAGAGGGCACAGATACGCAGTATTTT. Amino acids: CASSIDREGTDTQYF.

The V and J genes are TRBV5-4 and TRBJ2-7; D is perhaps TRBD2 (7 bases). The CDR3 has 15 amino acids. Deletions cut 3 bases from V and 2 bases from J, with 15 bases between. Germline V gene lookup returns CDR1 SGHNT and CDR2 YYREEE (reference sequence). Written as DNA, the CDR3 is TGTGCCAGCAGCTCCCCGCGGGGGCCTACCTACGAGCAGTACTTC. It translates to CASSSPRGPTYEQYF.

This clone showed up just once. This CDR3 is also generated by other DNA sequences in the sample. The J gene is TRBJ2-2, the V gene TRBV6-6; 8 nucleotides agree with TRBD1. The germline V gene has CDR1 MNHNY and CDR2 SVGAGI (reference sequence). The CDR3 is 16 residues long. Trimming took 6 bases from V and 3 from J; bases not matched to a gene: 9. CDR3 sequence: CASRKIRDRYTGELFF. CDR3 DNA: TGTGCCAGCAGGAAAATTCGGGACAGGTACACCGGGGAGCTGTTTTTT.

This clone was seen a single time. V gene TRBV6-5 combines with J gene TRBJ2-3, with D possibly TRBD2 on 6 matching bases. V was clipped by 5 bases and J by 5 bases, with 11 bases between them. The CDR3 runs to 13 residues. CDR1 is MNHEY and CDR2 is SVGAGI in the germline V gene. DNA for the CDR3: TGTGCCAGCAGTGTACCGGAGGGAGATACGCAGTATTTT. This sequence encodes CASSVPEGDTQYF.

This chain joins TRBV7-2 and TRBJ2-7; 7 bases are a match to TRBD1. Germline-derived CDR1 and CDR2 are SGHTA and FQGNSA. The CDR3 length is 14 residues. V lost 1 base, J lost 3 bases, and 3 bases stayed unmatched. The chain's CDR3 is CASSLEGGNYEQYF. The CDR3 DNA sequence: TGTGCCAGCAGCTTAGAAGGGGGCAACTACGAGCAGTACTTC.

This rearrangement joins TRBV5-4 to TRBJ2-5; tentatively, D is TRBD2 (6 bases). The CDR3 length is 16 residues. CDR1 SGHNT and CDR2 YYREEE come from the germline V gene (reference sequence). Trimming stripped 0 bases from V and 2 bases from J, with 14 bases between. CDR3 sequence reads: CASSLGGTPPQETQYF. In DNA form, the CDR3 reads TGTGCCAGCAGCTTGGGCGGGACCCCGCCACAAGAGACCCAGTACTTC.

For this clone: An end of the junction does not agree with germline; a read error may underlie this. V is TRBV9 and J is TRBJ2-2; 9 bases match TRBD2. The germline V gene encodes CDR1 SGDLS and CDR2 YYNGEE. The CDR3 has 16 residues. In DNA form, the CDR3 reads TGTGCCAGCAGCGTTTCTCCTAGCGGGAACCCCGGGGAGCTGTTTTTT. This encodes CASSVSPSGNPGELFF.